The following is a T cell receptor beta chain sequence with its context. Its antigen is not identified. This specimen comes from a study of CD8+ T cells in alopecia areata. Study background: Tofacitinib therapy lasting 6 to 18 months was followed by 6 months off drug.

Reverse transcribed after extraction, RNA yielded cDNA as the sequencing template. Sequencing used immunoSEQ multiplex PCR; TCRdb keeps in-frame clones, though not all of them. Here the sample spans 130,000 to 150,000 clones, 87% being singletons. CDR3 size: 16 residues. J lost 5 bases, V lost 0 bases, and 10 bases had no gene match. From germline, CDR1 is SGHDT and CDR2 YYEEEE. Regarding the study as a whole: Lesional tissue from the scalp (especially in alopecia totalis/universalis) showed higher clonality than normal scalp.

The sequences come from CD8+ T cells sorted from blood, collected at week 0. This chain links TRBV5-6 with TRBJ1-1, with 7 bases that match TRBD1. The sequence was obtained from a human donor with alopecia areata. Written as DNA, the CDR3 is TGTGCCAGCAGCTTGGAGGCCAGGGGGAGGTGGACTGAAGCTTTCTTT. Translated: CASSLEARGRWTEAFF. The full variable domain, in which reference TRBV5-6 and TRBJ1-1 provide the parts outside the CDR3, is DAGVTQSPTHLIKTRGQQVTLRCSPKSGHDTVSWYQQALGQGPQFIFQYYEEEERQRGNFPDRFSGHQFPNYSSELNVNALLLGDSALYLCASSLEARGRWTEAFFGQGTRLTVV.